This is a list of T cell receptor beta chains from one sample in a study of identical twins. TCRdb re-called the 5' RACE reads through MiXCR, storing one row per CDR3 protein. This sample has 400,000 to 500,000 distinct CDR3 sequences, with roughly 20% found just once. Source material: naive T cells sorted from blood. All receptors come from a man aged 45 to 65 in good health. The CDR3 runs from the conserved cysteine through the conserved F or W. A D gene is named only where the DNA matches it firmly. Rows give clone size only sometimes, using once, few, many, or a class for an expanded clone.

v_call: TRBV19
j_call: TRBJ1-2
d_call: TRBD1
clone_size: NA
cdr3_nt: TGTGCCATCTGGGACAGGGACGTCTATGGCTACACCTTC
cdr3_aa: CAIWDRDVYGYTF

v_call: TRBV29-1
j_call: TRBJ2-5
d_call: TRBD2
clone_size: many
cdr3_nt: TGCAGCGTGGCCGTTGGGGGGGTCCAAGAGACCCAGTACTTC
cdr3_aa: CSVAVGGVQETQYF

v_call: TRBV29-1
j_call: TRBJ2-1
d_call: NA
clone_size: many
cdr3_nt: TGCAGCGTACAGTTCTACAATGAGCAGTTCTTC
cdr3_aa: CSVQFYNEQFF

v_call: TRBV7-9
j_call: TRBJ1-5
d_call: NA
clone_size: few
cdr3_nt: TGTGCCAGCAGCTTAGGCGGAATAGGACAGCCCCAGCATTTT
cdr3_aa: CASSLGGIGQPQHF

v_call: TRBV15
j_call: TRBJ2-5
d_call: TRBD2
clone_size: NA
cdr3_nt: TGTGCCACCAGCACGGGGACTAGCGACCAAGAGACCCAGTACTTC
cdr3_aa: CATSTGTSDQETQYF

v_call: TRBV6-5
j_call: TRBJ2-3
d_call: NA
clone_size: few
cdr3_nt: TGTGCCAGCAGTTACTCGCGGGCCAAAACAGATACGCAGTATTTT
cdr3_aa: CASSYSRAKTDTQYF

v_call: TRBV4-3
j_call: TRBJ1-2
d_call: NA
clone_size: NA
cdr3_nt: TGCGCCAGCAGCCAATGGGGAGCCCCTAACTATGGCTACACCTTC
cdr3_aa: CASSQWGAPNYGYTF

v_call: TRBV10-3
j_call: TRBJ2-5
d_call: TRBD2
clone_size: NA
cdr3_nt: TGTGCCATCAGTGAGTCCGGGGGGACGGGAGAGACCCAGTACTTC
cdr3_aa: CAISESGGTGETQYF

v_call: TRBV28
j_call: TRBJ2-1
d_call: TRBD1
clone_size: NA
cdr3_nt: TGTGCCAGCAGTTTGGGGCGACAGGGACCACTCTACAATGAGCAGTTCTTC
cdr3_aa: CASSLGRQGPLYNEQFF

v_call: TRBV18
j_call: TRBJ2-1
d_call: NA
clone_size: few
cdr3_nt: TGTGCCAGCTCACCACCGTCCGGCTACAATGAGCAGTTCTTC
cdr3_aa: CASSPPSGYNEQFF

v_call: TRBV19
j_call: TRBJ1-2
d_call: TRBD1
clone_size: NA
cdr3_nt: TGTGCCAGTACCCCAGGAGACAGGGTAGCCCTTGGCTACACCTTC
cdr3_aa: CASTPGDRVALGYTF

v_call: TRBV5-1
j_call: TRBJ1-2
d_call: TRBD1
clone_size: few
cdr3_nt: TGCGCCAGCAGCTCTCCAGGGGGCTCTAACTATGGCTACACCTTC
cdr3_aa: CASSSPGGSNYGYTF

v_call: TRBV20-1
j_call: TRBJ1-6
d_call: NA
clone_size: few
cdr3_nt: TGCAGTGCTAGAGTTGCCAGGGGAGTCTATTCACCCCTCCACTTT
cdr3_aa: CSARVARGVYSPLHF

v_call: TRBV6-1
j_call: TRBJ2-3
d_call: TRBD2
clone_size: NA
cdr3_nt: TGTGCCAGCAGTGACCGAGGACTAGCGGGAGATACGCAGTATTTT
cdr3_aa: CASSDRGLAGDTQYF

v_call: TRBV29-1
j_call: TRBJ2-1
d_call: TRBD1
clone_size: few
cdr3_nt: TGCAGCGCCTCCCTCTCCCCAGGGGGCAATGAGCAGTTCTTC
cdr3_aa: CSASLSPGGNEQFF

v_call: TRBV13
j_call: TRBJ1-6
d_call: NA
clone_size: few
cdr3_nt: TGTGCCAGCAGCTTAGGGGATGGATTGGCCCTCCACTTT
cdr3_aa: CASSLGDGLALHF

v_call: TRBV27
j_call: TRBJ2-7
d_call: NA
clone_size: few
cdr3_nt: TGTGCCACTAGGACTCCCTACGAGCAGTACTTC
cdr3_aa: CATRTPYEQYF

v_call: TRBV20-1
j_call: TRBJ2-2
d_call: TRBD2
clone_size: few
cdr3_nt: TGCAGTGCTAGGGCCGGGACTAGTCACACCGGGGAGCTGTTTTTT
cdr3_aa: CSARAGTSHTGELFF

v_call: TRBV19
j_call: TRBJ1-2
d_call: NA
clone_size: few
cdr3_nt: TGTGCCAGTAGTTCTGGGGGGTACTATGGCTACACCTTC
cdr3_aa: CASSSGGYYGYTF

v_call: TRBV28
j_call: TRBJ2-7
d_call: TRBD1
clone_size: NA
cdr3_nt: TGTGCCATTACCCGAGGACCGGGACAGAGCTCCTACGAGCAGTACTTC
cdr3_aa: CAITRGPGQSSYEQYF

v_call: TRBV6-5
j_call: TRBJ1-4
d_call: NA
clone_size: few
cdr3_nt: TGTGCCAGCAGTTACACCGGGACTCAACTCGGGGAAAAACTGTTTTTT
cdr3_aa: CASSYTGTQLGEKLFF

v_call: TRBV6-5
j_call: TRBJ2-1
d_call: TRBD2
clone_size: many
cdr3_nt: TGTGCCAGCAGTTACTCCCGGGGGGTTAGCGGGATACGACCATATGAGCAGTTCTTC
cdr3_aa: CASSYSRGVSGIRPYEQFF

v_call: TRBV29-1
j_call: TRBJ2-3
d_call: NA
clone_size: few
cdr3_nt: TGCAGCGTTGCTCCTGGCACAGATACGCAGTATTTT
cdr3_aa: CSVAPGTDTQYF

v_call: TRBV6-2/TRBV6-3
j_call: TRBJ2-5
d_call: NA
clone_size: NA
cdr3_nt: TGTGCCAGCAGTTACTCAACTACACCCCAAGAGACCCAGTACTTC
cdr3_aa: CASSYSTTPQETQYF

v_call: TRBV2
j_call: TRBJ2-2
d_call: NA
clone_size: NA
cdr3_nt: TGTGCCAGCAGTGAAAGGGGCCCCGGGGAGCTGTTTTTT
cdr3_aa: CASSERGPGELFF

v_call: TRBV7-6
j_call: TRBJ2-7
d_call: NA
clone_size: many
cdr3_nt: TGTGCCAGCAGCTTAGCCTTTACTAGCCCTGGGGAATCCTACGAGCAGTACTTC
cdr3_aa: CASSLAFTSPGESYEQYF

v_call: TRBV6-2/TRBV6-3
j_call: TRBJ2-1
d_call: NA
clone_size: many
cdr3_nt: TGTGCCAGCAGTCTAGGGTTCTACAATGAGCAGTTCTTC
cdr3_aa: CASSLGFYNEQFF

v_call: TRBV19
j_call: TRBJ2-7
d_call: NA
clone_size: many
cdr3_nt: TGTGCCAGTAGGAATAAGATCGAGCAGTACTTC
cdr3_aa: CASRNKIEQYF

v_call: TRBV10-3
j_call: TRBJ2-1
d_call: NA
clone_size: few
cdr3_nt: TGTGCCATCAGTGAGTCTTCGGGCCGCAATGAGCAGTTCTTC
cdr3_aa: CAISESSGRNEQFF

v_call: TRBV12-3/TRBV12-4
j_call: TRBJ2-7
d_call: NA
clone_size: few
cdr3_nt: TGTGCCAGCAGTTTTCCCACAGGGAATTCCTACGAGCAGTACTTC
cdr3_aa: CASSFPTGNSYEQYF

v_call: TRBV29-1
j_call: TRBJ2-3
d_call: TRBD2
clone_size: few
cdr3_nt: TGCAGCGTTCCTAGCGGGGGGCCAGATACGCAGTATTTT
cdr3_aa: CSVPSGGPDTQYF

v_call: TRBV4-2
j_call: TRBJ1-5
d_call: NA
clone_size: few
cdr3_nt: TGTGCCAGCAGCCAAGAGATATGGACGGCGAATCAGCCCCAGCATTTT
cdr3_aa: CASSQEIWTANQPQHF

v_call: TRBV3-1
j_call: TRBJ2-1
d_call: NA
clone_size: many
cdr3_nt: TGTGCCAGCAGCCAAGACGGGGCAGATTACAATGAGCAGTTCTTC
cdr3_aa: CASSQDGADYNEQFF

v_call: TRBV7-8
j_call: TRBJ2-4
d_call: TRBD2
clone_size: NA
cdr3_nt: TGTGCCAGCAGTCTGACCTCGACTAGCGGGATCCGGAACATTCAGTACTTC
cdr3_aa: CASSLTSTSGIRNIQYF

v_call: TRBV6-6
j_call: TRBJ1-2
d_call: NA
clone_size: few
cdr3_nt: TGTGCCAGCAGGCGGTCCTATGGCTACACCTTC
cdr3_aa: CASRRSYGYTF

v_call: TRBV9
j_call: TRBJ1-2
d_call: NA
clone_size: NA
cdr3_nt: TGTGCCAGCAGGGGGGCGTCCCCCTATGGCTACACCTTC
cdr3_aa: CASRGASPYGYTF

v_call: TRBV27
j_call: TRBJ2-7
d_call: NA
clone_size: few
cdr3_nt: TGTGCCAGCAGTTCACTCGCCGGCCGCGAGCAGTACTTC
cdr3_aa: CASSSLAGREQYF

v_call: TRBV28
j_call: TRBJ2-1
d_call: TRBD1
clone_size: few
cdr3_nt: TGTGCCAGCAGTTTGGTACTCGGGACAGGGAACAATGAGCAGTTCTTC
cdr3_aa: CASSLVLGTGNNEQFF

v_call: TRBV5-1
j_call: TRBJ2-1
d_call: TRBD2
clone_size: NA
cdr3_nt: TGCGCCAGCAGCTTGGCCTTACTTCGAGCGGGAGGGTCTGAGCAGTTCTTC
cdr3_aa: CASSLALLRAGGSEQFF

v_call: TRBV7-2
j_call: TRBJ2-7
d_call: TRBD2
clone_size: NA
cdr3_nt: TGTGCCAGCAGTAATCCCGGGACTAACTACGAGCAGTACTTC
cdr3_aa: CASSNPGTNYEQYF

v_call: TRBV6-2/TRBV6-3
j_call: TRBJ2-1
d_call: TRBD2
clone_size: NA
cdr3_nt: TGTGCCAGCAGTTACTACCCTAGCGGGGGGAGCTCCTACAATGAGCAGTTCTTC
cdr3_aa: CASSYYPSGGSSYNEQFF

v_call: TRBV10-3
j_call: TRBJ2-1
d_call: NA
clone_size: NA
cdr3_nt: TGTGCCATCAATTCCATACGGGGCGAATACAATGAGCAGTTCTTC
cdr3_aa: CAINSIRGEYNEQFF

v_call: TRBV12-3/TRBV12-4
j_call: TRBJ1-1
d_call: NA
clone_size: NA
cdr3_nt: TGTGCCAGCAACCTTGGGGGACTTGAAGCTTTCTTT
cdr3_aa: CASNLGGLEAFF

v_call: TRBV12-3/TRBV12-4
j_call: TRBJ2-7
d_call: TRBD2
clone_size: NA
cdr3_nt: TGTGCCAGCAGTTCCGCTAGCGGGAGCTACGAGCAGTACTTC
cdr3_aa: CASSSASGSYEQYF